The entry that follows covers one T cell receptor beta chain sequence. In the study's own analysis: Estimates of nucleated cell counts were drawn from the amplification of reference gene primers. Measured with immunoSEQ multiplex PCR; TCRdb has only the in-frame clones, and not every one. Clone size and the V and J calls come from that table; the DNA yielded D and trimming. The sample holds some 450,000 clones, about 90% seen once. The record originates from a study of blood T cell repertoires in COVID-19. Across the whole study: From the United States, Italy and Spain came samples of acute and convalescent COVID-19.

Followed longitudinally, the Seattle patients had been enrolled during active infection. The receptor was derived from a man aged 18 to 30 with COVID-19, enrolled during active disease. The sequenced sample was peripheral blood.

CDR3 DNA: TGTGCCAGCAGCTTTACAGGGGGAAGTAATTCACCCCTCCACTTT. Its protein product is CASSFTGGSNSPLHF. The chain links TRBV7-9 to TRBJ1-6; TRBD1 aligns across 8 bases. V gave up 3 bases and J gave up 6 bases; unmatched junction bases: 4. CDR1 SEHNR and CDR2 FQNEAQ come from the germline V gene (reference sequence). CDR3 length: 15 amino acids.